Following are 20 T cell receptor beta chains from one sample sequenced in a study of T cells in Graves' hyperthyroidism and ophthalmopathy. RNA transcripts were the template for amplifying TCR beta CDR3 regions. The TCR CDR3 first-round RT-PCR relied on the HTBI primer set. MiXCR, applied by TCRdb to the multiplex PCR reads, yields one record per CDR3 protein. The sample yields 300,000 to 400,000 distinct CDR3 sequences, over 10% seen once. The sample was blood. These receptors all come from a woman younger than 35 with Graves' hyperthyroidism.

This clonotype has a count of ten or more. This chain connects TRBV18 to TRBJ2-1, with 13 bases lining up with TRBD2. The CDR3 runs 16 residues. V trimming: 3 bases; J trimming: 6 bases; junction bases outside the gene matches: 5. CDR1 is KGHSH, CDR2 LQKENI, per germline. In DNA, the CDR3 is TGTGCCAGCTCACCCCCTGGGACTAGCGGGGCCAATGAGCAGTTCTTC. Its protein is CASSPPGTSGANEQFF.

The genes are TRBV7-2 and TRBJ1-1; 8 bases line up with TRBD1. There are 14 residues in the CDR3. Germline CDR1 is SGHTA and CDR2 is FQGNSA. The ends lost 7 bases at V and 6 bases at J; junction bases unmatched: 10. The chain's CDR3 is CASTQGQGAPEAFF. CDR3 bases: TGTGCCAGCACCCAGGGCCAGGGGGCCCCTGAAGCTTTCTTT.

This clonotype was detected many times. The chain carries TRBV12-3 or TRBV12-4 and TRBJ1-1, with 7 bases lining up with TRBD1. Trimming took 5 bases from V and 1 from J; bases not matched to a gene: 7. This CDR3 has 15 amino acids. DNA for the CDR3: TGTGCCAGCAGTCTACAGGGGATTCCGAACACTGAAGCTTTCTTT. It yields the protein CASSLQGIPNTEAFF.

This clonotype was observed at least ten times. The chain carries TRBV5-1 and TRBJ1-2; possible D gene TRBD1, 5 bases. V lost 4 bases and J lost 8, with 21 bases in between. From germline, CDR1 is SGHRS and CDR2 YFSETQ. This CDR3 spans 15 amino acids. The CDR3 here is CASSPRPGTGEGYTF. The CDR3 DNA sequence: TGCGCCAGCAGCCCGCGCCCGGGGACGGGAGAGGGCTACACCTTC.

CDR3 amino acids: CASSPRAGGMTGELFF. CDR3 coding DNA: TGTGCCAGCAGCCCCCGGGCAGGGGGGATGACCGGGGAGCTGTTTTTT. J is TRBJ2-2 and V is TRBV11-2; a possible D gene is TRBD1 (7 bases). V was shortened by 5 bases and J by 5 bases, with 18 bases between the two germline ends. Germline values: CDR1 SGHAT, CDR2 FQNNGV. CDR3 length: 16 residues.

About this clonotype itself: A read error is possible here, since a much larger clone lies one base away. The chain employs TRBV19 and TRBJ2-1; 11 nucleotides agree with TRBD2. The CDR3 has 14 residues. Germline CDR1 is LNHDA and CDR2 is SQIVND (reference sequence). Losses at the gene ends were 4 bases for V and 8 bases for J; bases not matched to a gene: 4. The CDR3 bases are TGTGCCAGTAGTAAACTAGCGGGAGTCGATGAGCAGTTCTTC. Its translation is CASSKLAGVDEQFF. Using reference TRBV19 and TRBJ2-1 for the parts outside the CDR3, the full variable domain is DGGITQSPKYLFRKEGQNVTLSCEQNLNHDAMYWYRQDPGQGLRLIYYSQIVNDFQKGDIAEGYSVSREKKESFPLTVTSAQKNPTAFYLCASSKLAGVDEQFFGPGTRLTVL.

This clonotype appeared many times. The genes are TRBV6-1 and TRBJ2-1; 7 bases line up with TRBD2. The CDR3 consists of 14 residues. V gave up 8 bases and J gave up 3 bases; unmatched junction bases: 7. The germline V gene has CDR1 MNHNS and CDR2 SASEGT. The CDR3 reads CASLTGGNYNEQFF. The CDR3 bases are TGTGCCAGCCTTACCGGGGGGAACTACAATGAGCAGTTCTTC.

V usage is TRBV11-2 and J usage is TRBJ2-6; D is perhaps TRBD2 (5 bases). Looked up from germline, CDR1 is SGHAT and CDR2 is FQNNGV. There are 15 residues in the CDR3. Trimming took off 1 base at V and 2 bases at J, with 6 bases between the two ends. The CDR3 protein is CASSLARAGANVLTF. CDR3 DNA sequence: TGTGCCAGCAGCTTAGCGAGGGCTGGGGCCAACGTCCTGACTTTC.

The chain carries TRBV3-1 and TRBJ2-3, with no clear D. The V end lost 4 bases, the J end lost 3 bases, and 14 bases lay between the germline ends. The CDR3 has 15 residues. Germline lookup yields CDR1 LGHDT and CDR2 YNNKEL (reference sequence). The CDR3 here is CASSLGPGLTDTQYF. The CDR3 coding sequence is TGTGCCAGCAGCCTGGGCCCCGGGCTAACAGATACGCAGTATTTT.

The sample holds many counts of this clonotype. The genes are TRBV28 and TRBJ1-2, with TRBD1 matching over 8 bases. This CDR3 contains 14 residues. Per the germline V gene, CDR1 is MDHEN and CDR2 is SYDVKM. V was pared by 2 bases and J by 5 bases, with 4 bases of the junction left unmatched. The CDR3 loop is CASSLGQGVYGYTF. The CDR3, as DNA: TGTGCCAGCAGTTTAGGACAGGGAGTGTATGGCTACACCTTC.

To note about this clonotype: A much larger clone is a single base away; this may be a read error. The chain uses TRBV27 and TRBJ1-6, with a tentative D call TRBD1 (5 bases). Germline CDR1 and CDR2: MNHEY and SMNVEV (reference sequence). The CDR3 is 14 amino acids. The CDR3 DNA reads TGTGCCAGCAGTTGGACGGGGCCCGATTCACCCCTCTACTTT. Translating gives CASSWTGPDSPLYF.

This clonotype was counted ten times or more. With a much larger clone just one base away, this may be a read error. The chain has TRBV2 and TRBJ1-5, with D possibly TRBD1 on 5 matching bases. In germline, CDR1 is SNHLY, CDR2 FYNNEI. This CDR3 comprises 13 residues. V lost 3 bases, J lost 9 bases, and 12 bases lay in between. The CDR3 is CASSEGGSWPQHF. The CDR3 bases are TGTGCCAGCAGTGAGGGGGGATCCTGGCCCCAGCATTTT.

This clonotype has at least ten counts. This chain joins TRBV7-8 and TRBJ1-4; no firm D call. Germline CDR1 reads SGHVS; CDR2 reads FQNEAQ. V was cut by 2 bases and J by 3 bases, with 10 bases left in between. The CDR3 covers 15 residues. CDR3 sequence reads: CASSLQERANEKLFF. The CDR3, as DNA: TGTGCCAGCAGCTTACAAGAGCGGGCTAATGAAAAACTGTTTTTT.

The sample holds many counts of this clonotype. V gene TRBV6-2 or TRBV6-3 combines with J gene TRBJ2-1; 14 bases are a match to TRBD2. The CDR3 is 16 amino acids. V gave up 6 bases and J gave up 5 bases; unmatched junction bases: 6. Germline CDR1 MNHEY, CDR2 SVGEGT. The CDR3 sequence: CASRPRLAGGNNEQFF. CDR3 in DNA: TGTGCCAGCAGACCCCGACTAGCGGGAGGGAACAATGAGCAGTTCTTC.

At least ten counts were recorded for this clonotype. This rearrangement joins TRBV12-3 or TRBV12-4 to TRBJ1-6; 7 bases map to TRBD1. Trimming cost V 4 bases and J 5 bases; bases outside gene matches: 8. This CDR3 is built from 16 residues. The CDR3 protein is CASSSRKGADNSPLHF. CDR3 DNA: TGTGCCAGCAGTTCCAGGAAGGGGGCAGATAATTCACCCCTCCACTTT.

This clonotype was observed at least ten times. The chain combines TRBV7-2 with TRBJ2-7, with a weak D call TRBD1 (6 bases). The V end lost 5 bases, the J end lost 3 bases, and 11 bases lay between the germline ends. CDR1 is SGHTA, CDR2 FQGNSA, per germline. The CDR3 runs 13 residues. The chain's CDR3 is CASSELQGYEQYF. The CDR3 nucleotides read TGTGCCAGCAGCGAATTACAGGGCTACGAGCAGTACTTC.

This clonotype was observed at least ten times. The gene calls are TRBV28 and TRBJ1-1, with a tentative D call TRBD1 (6 bases). The V end lost 5 bases, the J end lost 0 bases, and 10 bases lay between the germline ends. Germline V CDR1 and CDR2: MDHEN, SYDVKM. This CDR3 is built from 14 residues. Written as DNA, the CDR3 is TGTGCCAGCAGTCGACCAGGGGTGAACACTGAAGCTTTCTTT. Residues: CASSRPGVNTEAFF.

This clonotype was detected ten times or more. The CDR3 region is CASPQGRYEQYF. For the CDR3, the DNA is TGTGCCAGCCCTCAGGGGCGCTACGAGCAGTACTTC. The V and J genes are TRBV6-2 or TRBV6-3 and TRBJ2-7; D might be TRBD1 (6 bases). Between the trimmed V and J ends, which lost 8 bases and 3 bases, there was a span of 11 bases. The germline CDR1 and CDR2 sequences are MNHEY and SVGEGT. The CDR3 spans 12 residues.

The CDR3 DNA reads as TGCGCCCCCCCCGGACAGGGAATGAACGAGCAGTACTTC. Its translation: CAPPGQGMNEQYF. This chain joins TRBV5-1 and TRBJ2-7, with 8 bases lining up with TRBD1. V shed 10 bases and J 5 bases; nucleotides not matched to a gene: 11. CDR1 SGHRS and CDR2 YFSETQ come from the germline V gene. CDR3 size: 13 residues.

This clonotype has a count of ten or more. The genes are TRBV29-1 and TRBJ1-1; D is unclear. Trimming removed 4 bases at V and 3 bases at J, with 18 bases between. This CDR3 has 15 residues. Germline lookup yields CDR1 SQVTM and CDR2 ANQGSEA. CDR3 bases: TGCAGCGTTGCCAGGCGCCTCGCGGCCCACACTGAAGCTTTCTTT. Translating it yields CSVARRLAAHTEAFF.